A single sample gave rise to the 11 T cell receptor beta chains below, sequenced in a study of T cells in Graves' hyperthyroidism and ophthalmopathy. RNA transcripts provided the source from which TCR beta CDR3 regions were amplified. Researchers ran a first-round RT-PCR on the TCR CDR3 using the HTBI primer set. TCRdb independently ran MiXCR on the multiplex PCR reads; one entry per CDR3 protein. The sample yields 600,000 or so distinct CDR3 sequences, 15% to 20% seen once. The material sequenced was blood. The receptors derive from a woman aged 25 to 39 with Graves' hyperthyroidism.

The CDR3 DNA reads TGTGCCAGCAGCTTAGGGGGACTAGTCGATGAGCAGTTCTTC. Amino acid sequence: CASSLGGLVDEQFF. The V and J genes are TRBV7-9 and TRBJ2-1, with 8 bases fitting TRBD2. V lost 1 base and J lost 8; bases outside the gene matches: 4. The CDR3 has 14 residues. The germline V gene encodes CDR1 SEHNR and CDR2 FQNEAQ (reference sequence).

This clonotype showed up many times. V and J are TRBV12-3 or TRBV12-4 and TRBJ1-2, with a possible D match to TRBD1 (5 bases). V gave up 2 bases and J gave up 4 bases, with 11 bases separating them. The CDR3 is 14 residues long. CDR3 region: CASSLSGAFYGYTF. CDR3 in DNA: TGTGCCAGCAGTTTATCCGGGGCCTTCTATGGCTACACCTTC.

This clonotype was counted ten times or more. The chain links TRBV20-1 to TRBJ2-7; D is perhaps TRBD1 (5 bases). With 1 base removed from V and 3 bases from J, the gap between germline ends came to 16 bases. The CDR3 runs to 15 residues. Looked up from germline, CDR1 is DFQATT and CDR2 is SNEGSKA (reference sequence). CDR3 region: CSARVARESNYEQYF. CDR3 coding DNA: TGCAGTGCTAGAGTTGCCAGGGAATCTAACTACGAGCAGTACTTC.

The rearrangement joins TRBV7-9 to TRBJ1-5, with a weak D call TRBD1 (6 bases). This CDR3 region has 14 residues. The V end was cut by 5 bases, the J end by 2 bases, with 10 bases between. In germline, CDR1 is SEHNR, CDR2 FQNEAQ (reference sequence). This CDR3 reads CASSKQGGNQPQHF. CDR3 coding DNA: TGTGCCAGCAGCAAACAGGGTGGCAATCAGCCCCAGCATTTT.

This chain joins TRBV7-6 and TRBJ1-4; 8 nucleotides agree with TRBD1. V dropped 5 bases and J dropped 4; count of bases not matched to a gene: 6. Germline V gives CDR1 SGHVS, CDR2 FNYEAQ. This CDR3 region has 15 residues. In nucleotides, the CDR3 is TGTGCCAGCAGCCTAGGGACAGGCCTTAATGAAAAACTGTTTTTT. Its protein is CASSLGTGLNEKLFF.

The table lists this clonotype with many counts. J is TRBJ2-1 and V is TRBV11-2; TRBD2 aligns across 11 bases. The CDR3 runs to 16 residues. Trimming at V came to 8 bases and at J to 9 bases, leaving 15 bases not matched to a gene. Germline V gives CDR1 SGHAT, CDR2 FQNNGV. CDR3 bases: TGTGCCAGCCTGCCCCCACTAGCGGGAGAACGTGGTGAGCAGTTCTTC. Its protein product is CASLPPLAGERGEQFF.

This clonotype was detected ten times or more. This chain uses TRBV28 with TRBJ2-5, with 9 nucleotides matching TRBD1. The CDR3 has 12 amino acids. J lost 5 bases, V lost 7 bases, and 2 bases had no gene match. Germline CDR1 and CDR2: MDHEN and SYDVKM. CDR3 sequence (DNA): TGTGCCAGCACCGGACAGGGGGAGACCCAGTACTTC. It translates to CASTGQGETQYF.

This clonotype was observed many times. The chain carries TRBV5-1 and TRBJ1-2; 7 nucleotides agree with TRBD1. Losses at the gene ends were 4 bases for V and 0 bases for J; bases not matched to a gene: 3. Germline V CDR1 and CDR2: SGHRS, YFSETQ. The CDR3 has 14 residues. CDR3 nucleotides: TGCGCCAGCAGCAAGGACAGGCCTAACTATGGCTACACCTTC. Encoded protein: CASSKDRPNYGYTF. The whole variable domain, filled in from reference TRBV5-1 and TRBJ1-2, reads KAGVTQTPRYLIKTRGQQVTLSCSPISGHRSVSWYQQTPGQGLQFLFEYFSETQRNKGNFPGRFSGRQFSNSRSEMNVSTLELGDSALYLCASSKDRPNYGYTFGSGTRLTVV.

Here the CDR3 DNA reads TGTGCCAGTAGTACCCAGGGGCGGGTCGGGGAGCTGTTTTTT. Encoded protein: CASSTQGRVGELFF. V and J are TRBV19 and TRBJ2-2; maybe TRBD1 (6 bases). CDR3 length: 14 amino acids. Germline values: CDR1 LNHDA, CDR2 SQIVND (reference sequence). V was trimmed by 4 bases and J by 7 bases, leaving 13 bases between them. Supplemented by reference TRBV19 and TRBJ2-2, the full variable domain reads DGGITQSPKYLFRKEGQNVTLSCEQNLNHDAMYWYRQDPGQGLRLIYYSQIVNDFQKGDIAEGYSVSREKKESFPLTVTSAQKNPTAFYLCASSTQGRVGELFFGEGSRLTVL.

This clonotype has a count of ten or more. This chain links TRBV14 with TRBJ2-7, with 9 positions matching TRBD2. V lost 6 bases to trimming and J lost 2 bases; unmatched junction nucleotides: 2. CDR1 SGHDN and CDR2 FVKESK come from the germline V gene. The CDR3 consists of 13 residues. The CDR3 loop is CASRASGAYEQYF. As DNA, the CDR3 is TGTGCCAGCAGGGCTAGCGGGGCCTACGAGCAGTACTTC.

This clonotype was recorded at least ten times. This rearrangement joins TRBV6-1 to TRBJ1-5; 7 nucleotides align to TRBD1. V dropped 7 bases and J dropped 7; count of bases not matched to a gene: 13. Per germline, CDR1 MNHNS and CDR2 SASEGT. The CDR3 runs 15 residues. The DNA of the CDR3 is TGTGCCAGCAATGCCCAGGGGGAGGGCGAACAGCCCCAGCATTTT. Its translation is CASNAQGEGEQPQHF.